These 20 T cell receptor beta chains originate from one sample sequenced in a study of a mutant IDH1 vaccine in newly diagnosed glioma. As to time point: week 47, end of study. Each dose delivered 300 ug of mutant IDH1 20-mer peptide subcutaneously with imiquimod. The antigens for these receptors are not known. Repertoires were generated with immunoSEQ multiplex PCR, while TCRdb's copy carries only in-frame clones and drops some. The table shows tens of thousands of clones, with approximately 86% occurring only once. Sample: PBMCs, taken from a glioma patient whose treatment included an IDH1 peptide vaccine. The receptors stem from a young man with glioma. Some clones in this sample may be carry-over from other donors' samples.

This chain uses TRBV4-2 with TRBJ1-1, with TRBD1 matching 9 bases. After removal of 1 base from V and 2 bases from J, the junction contained 2 bases not matched to a gene. The CDR3 covers 15 residues. From germline, CDR1 is LGHNA and CDR2 YNFKEQ. CDR3 DNA: TGTGCCAGCAGCCAAGCGGGACAGGGCAACACTGAAGCTTTCTTT. Translated, it gives CASSQAGQGNTEAFF.

This chain links TRBV7-8 with TRBJ2-3; 12 nucleotides align to TRBD2. The ends lost 5 bases at V and 2 bases at J; junction bases unmatched: 5. The CDR3 runs to 16 residues. Germline CDR1 and CDR2: SGHVS and FQNEAQ. CDR3 in amino acids: CASSLGLAGITDTQYF. For the CDR3, the DNA is TGTGCCAGCAGCCTCGGACTAGCGGGGATCACAGATACGCAGTATTTT.

The chain recombines TRBV27 with TRBJ1-3, with a tentative D call TRBD1 (6 bases). The germline gives CDR1 MNHEY, CDR2 SMNVEV (reference sequence). This CDR3 contains 13 residues. V was cut by 7 bases and J by 5 bases, with 12 bases left in between. The chain's CDR3 is CASTTDRRNTIYF. CDR3 sequence (DNA): TGTGCCAGCACCACGGACAGAAGAAACACCATATATTTT.

V and J are TRBV6-6 and TRBJ1-1; perhaps TRBD1 as D (6 bases). Germline V gene lookup returns CDR1 MNHNY and CDR2 SVGAGI (reference sequence). CDR3 length equals 14 residues. Between the trimmed V and J ends, which lost 0 bases and 8 bases, there was a span of 13 bases. The chain's CDR3 is CASSYSRGGGEAFF. In DNA, the CDR3 is TGTGCCAGCAGTTACTCGAGAGGGGGTGGCGAAGCTTTCTTT.

The chain recombines TRBV30 with TRBJ1-2; TRBD1 is a possible D gene (5 bases). Trimming pared 4 bases from V and 8 bases from J, leaving 17 bases between. The CDR3 covers 13 residues. Germline values: CDR1 GTSNPN, CDR2 SVGIG (reference sequence). As DNA, the CDR3 is TGTGCCTGGAATAAAGGGCAGGGAAGAGGCTACACCTTC. Amino acids: CAWNKGQGRGYTF.

The rearrangement uses TRBV27 and TRBJ1-1; the D gene is possibly TRBD1 (5 bases). The CDR3 has 16 amino acids. Germline-derived CDR1 and CDR2 are MNHEY and SMNVEV (reference sequence). V lost 0 bases and J lost 0, with 11 bases in between. The CDR3 region has the DNA TGTGCCAGCAGTTTATCCTGGGGACTGCTGAACACTGAAGCTTTCTTT. As protein: CASSLSWGLLNTEAFF.

This sequence joins TRBV6-5 and TRBJ2-7; D is unresolved. The CDR3 has 13 amino acids. V gave up 4 bases and J gave up 1 base, with 8 bases separating them. Looked up from germline, CDR1 is MNHEY and CDR2 is SVGAGI. The CDR3 protein is CASSWASSYEQYF. The CDR3 DNA reads as TGTGCCAGCAGTTGGGCCAGTTCCTACGAGCAGTACTTC.

V usage is TRBV7-3 and J usage is TRBJ2-1; TRBD1 might be the D (5 bases). The CDR3 is made up of 13 amino acids. From germline, CDR1 is SGHTA and CDR2 FQGTGA. Deletions cut 3 bases from V and 8 bases from J, with 11 bases between. The CDR3 DNA is TGTGCCAGCAGCTTCACCAGGGTTGATGAGCAGTTCTTC. Its protein is CASSFTRVDEQFF.

The rearrangement joins TRBV4-2 to TRBJ1-3, with D perhaps TRBD1 (5 bases). CDR3 size: 15 residues. The V gene lost 0 bases and the J gene lost 2 bases, with 8 bases spanning the gap. CDR1 and CDR2 from the germline V gene are LGHNA and YNFKEQ. The CDR3 protein is CASSQEGRAGNTIYF. CDR3 nucleotides: TGTGCCAGCAGCCAAGAAGGCAGGGCTGGAAACACCATATATTTT.

The J gene is TRBJ1-6, the V gene TRBV27; D perhaps matches TRBD1 (5 bases). The CDR3 is 14 residues long. Germline assignment: CDR1 MNHEY and CDR2 SMNVEV (reference sequence). V was pared by 6 bases and J by 10 bases, with 16 bases between. As DNA, the CDR3 is TGTGCCAGCAGGGGGGGAGGCTTGGCATCACCCCTCCACTTT. It codes for CASRGGGLASPLHF.

This rearrangement joins TRBV5-1 to TRBJ2-2, with D tentatively TRBD2 (5 bases). This CDR3 region has 15 residues. Germline V gene data show CDR1 as SGHRS and CDR2 as YFSETQ. V was cut by 0 bases and J by 5 bases, with 11 bases left in between. The CDR3 is CASSLAADYTGELFF. In DNA form, the CDR3 reads TGCGCCAGCAGCTTGGCGGCAGACTATACCGGGGAGCTGTTTTTT.

The chain carries TRBV10-3 and TRBJ1-1; D remains unclear. CDR1 and CDR2 (germline): ENHRY, SYGVKD. This CDR3 is 16 amino acids long. The germline V and J ends were trimmed by 0 bases and 2 bases, with 13 bases remaining between them. Here the CDR3 DNA reads TGTGCCATCAGTGAGTCGAGAATGACTGGAAACACTGAAGCTTTCTTT. Its translation is CAISESRMTGNTEAFF.

This clone appeared a few times. The chain employs TRBV30 and TRBJ1-5; D possibly corresponds to TRBD1 (6 bases). This CDR3 has 14 amino acids. Germline assignment: CDR1 GTSNPN and CDR2 SVGIG (reference sequence). Trimming left V 1 base short and J 2 bases short, with 9 bases between. CDR3 region: CAWSEQGGNQPQHF. CDR3 coding DNA: TGTGCCTGGAGTGAACAGGGTGGCAATCAGCCCCAGCATTTT.

V usage is TRBV19 and J usage is TRBJ2-7, with a possible D match to TRBD1 (7 bases). Germline loops: CDR1 LNHDA, CDR2 SQIVND (reference sequence). V dropped 1 base and J dropped 2 bases, with 15 bases sitting between them. The CDR3 totals 16 residues. The CDR3 is CASSIAGGGGPYEQYF. The CDR3 DNA follows: TGTGCCAGTAGTATAGCAGGAGGGGGCGGCCCCTACGAGCAGTACTTC.

This chain uses TRBV5-4 with TRBJ2-7, with D perhaps matching TRBD2 (5 bases). The CDR3 is 14 amino acids. Germline assignment: CDR1 SGHNT and CDR2 YYREEE (reference sequence). V lost 4 bases and J 5 bases, leaving 16 bases between the germline ends. The CDR3 bases are TGTGCCAGCAGCCTAGGCGGGTTCCGGGACGAGCAGTACTTC. Its protein product is CASSLGGFRDEQYF. The entire variable domain, with the rest obtained from reference TRBV5-4 and TRBJ2-7, is as follows: ETGVTQSPTHLIKTRGQQVTLRCSSQSGHNTVSWYQQALGQGPQFIFQYYREEENGRGNFPPRFSGLQFPNYSSELNVNALELDDSALYLCASSLGGFRDEQYFGPGTRLTVT.

The rearrangement links TRBV5-1 to TRBJ2-3; 11 nucleotides line up with TRBD2. The CDR3 totals 19 residues. Germline V gene lookup returns CDR1 SGHRS and CDR2 YFSETQ. Trimming at V came to 1 base and at J to 0 bases, leaving 10 bases not matched to a gene. The CDR3 coding sequence is TGCGCCAGCAGCTTGAGTCTTACTAGCGGGAGTTTGAGCACAGATACGCAGTATTTT. Translated: CASSLSLTSGSLSTDTQYF.

In this sample, this clone turned up once. This chain joins TRBV4-2 and TRBJ2-5; 7 nucleotides match TRBD2. Germline V CDR1 and CDR2: LGHNA, YNFKEQ. V lost 0 bases to trimming and J lost 2 bases; unmatched junction nucleotides: 9. The CDR3 consists of 17 residues. CDR3 DNA sequence: TGTGCCAGCAGCCAAGAAAAGGGAAGAGCGGGGCAAGAGACCCAGTACTTC. Translating gives CASSQEKGRAGQETQYF.

The chain is built from TRBV6-5 and TRBJ2-3; D might be TRBD1 or TRBD2, each matching 5 bases. Per the germline V gene, CDR1 is MNHEY and CDR2 is SVGAGI. This CDR3 contains 13 residues. V lost 6 bases, J lost 2 bases, and 9 bases lay in between. As DNA, the CDR3 is TGTGCCAGCAGAAGGGACCCCACAGATACGCAGTATTTT. Translated: CASRRDPTDTQYF.

The chain carries TRBV5-5 and TRBJ2-3; 12 bases align to TRBD2. The CDR3 has 14 residues. Germline V gene sequence: CDR1 SGHKS, CDR2 YYEKEE (reference sequence). Unmatched junction bases numbered 5, after V lost 2 bases and J lost 10 bases. The DNA for the CDR3 is TGTGCCAGCAGCTTCCTAGCGGGAGGGCCGCCGCAGTATTTT. This codes for CASSFLAGGPPQYF.

V gene TRBV19 combines with J gene TRBJ1-5; no definite D call. Germline-derived CDR1 and CDR2 are LNHDA and SQIVND (reference sequence). The CDR3 is 15 amino acids. V lost 4 bases to trimming and J lost 5 bases, with 15 bases between them. This chain's CDR3 is CASSKEGRRDQPQHF. The CDR3 DNA reads as TGTGCCAGTAGTAAAGAGGGTAGACGGGATCAGCCCCAGCATTTT.